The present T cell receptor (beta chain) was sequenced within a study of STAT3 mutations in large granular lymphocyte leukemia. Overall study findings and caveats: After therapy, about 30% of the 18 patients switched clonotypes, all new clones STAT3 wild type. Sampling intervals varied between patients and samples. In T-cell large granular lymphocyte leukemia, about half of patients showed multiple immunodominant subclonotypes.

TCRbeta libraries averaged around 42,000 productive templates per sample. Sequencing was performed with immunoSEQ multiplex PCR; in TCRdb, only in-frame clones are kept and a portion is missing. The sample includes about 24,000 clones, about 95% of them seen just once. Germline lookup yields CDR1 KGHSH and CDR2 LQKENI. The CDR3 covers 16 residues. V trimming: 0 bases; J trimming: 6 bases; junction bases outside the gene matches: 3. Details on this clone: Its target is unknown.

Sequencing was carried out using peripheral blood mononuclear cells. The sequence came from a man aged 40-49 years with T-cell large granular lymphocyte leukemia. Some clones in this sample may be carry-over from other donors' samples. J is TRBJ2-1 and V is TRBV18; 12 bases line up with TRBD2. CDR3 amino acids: CASSPPTGLAGNEQFF. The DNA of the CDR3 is TGTGCCAGCTCACCACCGACGGGACTAGCGGGCAATGAGCAGTTCTTC.